The 15 T cell receptor beta chains listed next were all sequenced from one sample in a study of OX40 agonist ivuxolimab in advanced cancers. Libraries were prepared by immunoSEQ multiplex PCR; TCRdb keeps only in-frame clonotypes and omits some of them. The sample holds tens of thousands of clones, 85% seen once. Material: CD4+ or CD8+ T cells sorted from blood, obtained in a trial of the OX40 agonist ivuxolimab. These receptors were taken from an adult with an advanced solid tumor such as melanoma, head and neck, liver or kidney cancer.

This chain joins TRBV6-6 and TRBJ2-7, with 7 bases fitting TRBD2. Germline V gives CDR1 MNHNY, CDR2 SVGAGI (reference sequence). J lost 5 bases, V lost 0 bases, and 10 bases had no gene match. The CDR3 loop spans 16 amino acids. DNA of the CDR3: TGTGCCAGCAGTTACTCGAAGCGGGGCAGGGACCACGAGCAGTACTTC. This encodes CASSYSKRGRDHEQYF.

The CDR3 coding sequence is TGTGCCTGGAGAGGAGCCGGGGAGCTGTTTTTT. This sequence encodes CAWRGAGELFF. J is TRBJ2-2 and V is TRBV30; D is unresolved. Deletions cut 3 bases from V and 6 bases from J, with 5 bases between. Germline lookup yields CDR1 GTSNPN and CDR2 SVGIG (reference sequence). The CDR3 is 11 residues long. Full variable domain (rest looked up from reference TRBV30 and TRBJ2-2): SQTIHQWPATLVQPVGSPLSLECTVEGTSNPNLYWYRQAAGRGLQLLFYSVGIGQISSEVPQNLSASRPQDRQFILSSKKLLLSDSGFYLCAWRGAGELFFGEGSRLTVL.

The V gene is TRBV19, the J gene TRBJ1-1; D might be TRBD1 (5 bases). The V gene lost 2 bases and the J gene lost 7 bases, with 8 bases spanning the gap. CDR1 and CDR2 (germline): LNHDA, SQIVND (reference sequence). This CDR3 spans 12 amino acids. The CDR3 reads CASSITQGEAFF. DNA for the CDR3: TGTGCCAGTAGTATAACGCAGGGTGAAGCTTTCTTT. The full variable domain, in which reference TRBV19 and TRBJ1-1 provide the parts outside the CDR3, is DGGITQSPKYLFRKEGQNVTLSCEQNLNHDAMYWYRQDPGQGLRLIYYSQIVNDFQKGDIAEGYSVSREKKESFPLTVTSAQKNPTAFYLCASSITQGEAFFGQGTRLTVV.

V is TRBV18 and J is TRBJ2-3, with D perhaps assigned TRBD1 or TRBD2 (5 bases each). Trimming left V 5 bases short and J 4 bases short, with 10 bases between. The CDR3 is made up of 13 amino acids. Germline-derived CDR1 and CDR2 are KGHSH and LQKENI. This CDR3 reads CASSGGDPDTQYF. CDR3 DNA: TGTGCCAGCTCAGGGGGAGACCCAGATACGCAGTATTTT. The full variable domain, rest sourced from reference TRBV18 and TRBJ2-3, is NAGVMQNPRHLVRRRGQEARLRCSPMKGHSHVYWYRQLPEEGLKFMVYLQKENIIDESGMPKERFSAEFPKEGPSILRIQQVVRGDSAAYFCASSGGDPDTQYFGPGTRLTVL.

V gene TRBV30 combines with J gene TRBJ2-1; D gene uncertain. Between the trimmed V and J ends, which lost 4 bases and 3 bases, there was a span of 13 bases. The CDR3 spans 14 residues. Germline V gene data show CDR1 as GTSNPN and CDR2 as SVGIG (reference sequence). Here the CDR3 reads CAWNSLTNYNEQFF. In DNA form, the CDR3 reads TGTGCCTGGAACTCCCTTACGAACTACAATGAGCAGTTCTTC.

The chain couples TRBV5-6 to TRBJ2-1; D perhaps matches TRBD2 (6 bases). Between the trimmed V and J ends, which lost 0 bases and 5 bases, there was a span of 15 bases. Germline values: CDR1 SGHDT, CDR2 YYEEEE. CDR3 length: 16 amino acids. The CDR3 reads CASSLDPGLGDNEQFF. The DNA of the CDR3 is TGTGCCAGCAGCTTGGATCCGGGACTGGGTGACAATGAGCAGTTCTTC. Filled out from reference TRBV5-6 and TRBJ2-1, the complete variable domain reads DAGVTQSPTHLIKTRGQQVTLRCSPKSGHDTVSWYQQALGQGPQFIFQYYEEEERQRGNFPDRFSGHQFPNYSSELNVNALLLGDSALYLCASSLDPGLGDNEQFFGPGTRLTVL.

The chain uses TRBV11-3 and TRBJ1-1; no reliable D call. Trimming removed 0 bases at V and 8 bases at J, with 10 bases between. Germline CDR1 and CDR2: SGHNT and YENEEA. The length of the CDR3 is 13 residues. Here the CDR3 reads CASSLDSSSEAFF. The CDR3 nucleotides read TGTGCCAGCAGCTTAGATTCTTCGTCCGAAGCTTTCTTT. Drawing the rest from reference TRBV11-3 and TRBJ1-1, the complete variable domain is EAGVVQSPRYKIIEKKQPVAFWCNPISGHNTLYWYLQNLGQGPELLIRYENEEAVDDSQLPKDRFSAERLKGVDSTLKIQPAELGDSAVYLCASSLDSSSEAFFGQGTRLTVV.

The V and J genes are TRBV9 and TRBJ2-7, with 10 bases aligning to TRBD2. CDR1 and CDR2 from the germline V gene are SGDLS and YYNGEE. Unmatched junction bases numbered 8, after V lost 0 bases and J lost 5 bases. This CDR3 region has 16 residues. CDR3 protein: CASSVAGLAGVNEQYF. DNA of the CDR3: TGTGCCAGCAGCGTAGCTGGGCTAGCGGGAGTAAACGAGCAGTACTTC.

The CDR3 here is CASSSSGRAYEQYF. In DNA form, the CDR3 reads TGCGCCAGCAGTAGTAGCGGGAGGGCCTACGAGCAGTACTTC. The rearrangement links TRBV10-2 to TRBJ2-7, with TRBD2 matching 11 bases. CDR1 and CDR2 (germline): WSHSY, SAAADI. Trimming removed 5 bases from V and 2 bases from J; junction bases left unmatched: 2. This CDR3 has 14 amino acids.

This chain uses TRBV5-4 with TRBJ1-2, with D perhaps matching TRBD1 (5 bases). CDR1 is SGHNT, CDR2 YYREEE, per germline (reference sequence). The ends were cut back, 3 bases at V and 6 bases at J, with 12 bases in the middle. This CDR3 comprises 13 residues. The CDR3 bases are TGTGCCAGCAGCTCGGCGGGGGGGAATGGCTACACCTTC. As protein: CASSSAGGNGYTF.

The chain uses TRBV5-4 and TRBJ2-7; D remains unclear. There are 14 residues in the CDR3. Trimming removed 3 bases at V and 0 bases at J, with 10 bases between. Germline lookup yields CDR1 SGHNT and CDR2 YYREEE (reference sequence). DNA for the CDR3: TGTGCCAGCAGCTCTTCGACCAACTCCTACGAGCAGTACTTC. Translating gives CASSSSTNSYEQYF.

The chain couples TRBV5-1 to TRBJ2-3; D not resolved. This CDR3 spans 16 amino acids. With 4 bases removed from V and 2 bases from J, the gap between germline ends came to 17 bases. Germline V gives CDR1 SGHRS, CDR2 YFSETQ. In DNA form, the CDR3 reads TGCGCCAGCAGCCAGATACCTACTGGGGTCACAGATACGCAGTATTTT. Encoded protein: CASSQIPTGVTDTQYF.

The chain combines TRBV27 with TRBJ2-3; no reliable D call. Germline V lookup: CDR1 MNHEY, CDR2 SMNVEV (reference sequence). With 3 bases removed from V and 5 bases from J, the gap between germline ends came to 12 bases. This CDR3 is built from 14 residues. The CDR3 sequence: CASSFEASGDTQYF. The CDR3 DNA is TGTGCCAGCAGTTTTGAGGCTTCAGGAGATACGCAGTATTTT.

This chain links TRBV11-3 with TRBJ2-1; D unclear. Germline V CDR1 and CDR2: SGHNT, YENEEA. With 1 base removed from V and 8 bases from J, the gap between germline ends came to 27 bases. This CDR3 contains 19 residues. CDR3: CASSLAQGLGPSENDEQFF. For the CDR3, the DNA is TGTGCCAGCAGCTTAGCCCAAGGTTTGGGCCCCTCTGAGAACGATGAGCAGTTCTTC.

This chain's CDR3 is CASSFSSGRRDTQYF. CDR3 coding DNA: TGTGCCAGCAGTTTCAGTAGCGGGAGGCGGGATACGCAGTATTTT. The genes are TRBV28 and TRBJ2-3; 10 bases agree with TRBD2. V was pared by 3 bases and J by 6 bases, with 6 bases of the junction left unmatched. The CDR3 is 15 residues long. Germline-derived CDR1 and CDR2 are MDHEN and SYDVKM. The whole variable domain, filled in from reference TRBV28 and TRBJ2-3, reads DVKVTQSSRYLVKRTGEKVFLECVQDMDHENMFWYRQDPGLGLRLIYFSYDVKMKEKGDIPEGYSVSREKKERFSLILESASTNQTSMYLCASSFSSGRRDTQYFGPGTRLTVL.